This T cell receptor (beta chain) was recorded in a study of blood T cell repertoires in COVID-19. Study-wide background: Samples came from the United States, Italy and Spain, spanning acute and convalescent COVID-19. PBMCs, B-cell-depleted T cells, or T cells provided the cDNA or gDNA that made up the material.

The V gene lost 1 base and the J gene lost 7 bases, with 14 bases spanning the gap. From germline, CDR1 is LGHDT and CDR2 YNNKEL (reference sequence). CDR3 length: 15 amino acids. Per the study methods: Amplified reference gene primers provided the basis for estimating nucleated cell counts. Measured with immunoSEQ multiplex PCR; TCRdb has only the in-frame clones, and not every one. V and J calls and clone size are copied from that table; D and trimming were computed from the DNA. Of around 150,000 clones listed, roughly four fifths are singletons. This clonotype originated in an elderly woman with acute or convalescent COVID-19. The rearrangement links TRBV3-1 (or the pseudogene TRBV3-2) to TRBJ1-3; weak D call: TRBD1 (6 bases). Sequences were obtained from peripheral blood. The CDR3 here is CASSQGKQGGNTIYF. In DNA form, the CDR3 reads TGTGCCAGCAGCCAAGGAAAACAGGGCGGGAACACCATATATTTT.